This paragraph reports one T cell receptor beta chain. Its cognate antigen is unknown. The data belong to a study of CD4+ T cells in melanoma. Study outcomes and limitations: Neoantigen-specific CD4+ T cells in melanoma reportedly had diverse differentiation states. CD8+ T cell, macrophage and B cell function reportedly correlated with neoantigen-specific CD4+ T cells.

Germline CDR1 MDHEN, CDR2 SYDVKM. The CDR3 is made up of 13 amino acids. Trimming took 6 bases from V and 6 from J; bases not matched to a gene: 3. Sequenced by immunoSEQ multiplex PCR; TCRdb stores in-frame clones only, minus some. The sample includes tens of thousands of clones, roughly three quarters seen only once; the top ten take roughly 4.9%. The sequenced material came from tumor tissue. The receptor was derived from a human donor with melanoma. The chain joins TRBV28 to TRBJ1-5, with TRBD1 identical over 9 bases. CDR3: CASRGQGSQPQHF. The CDR3 nucleotides read TGTGCCAGCAGGGGACAGGGAAGTCAGCCCCAGCATTTT.